One and the same sample provided the 22 T cell receptor beta chains below, sequenced in a study of shared clonotypes between healthy human individuals. Assay used: immunoSEQ multiplex PCR; TCRdb lists only in-frame clones, some missing. The table shows approximately 840,000 clones, with 95% to 97% occurring only once. In the naive CD8 group, cells lacked CD45RO and were positively selected for CCR7, so terminally differentiated effector memory CD45RA+ cells were left out. Specimen: naive CD8+ T cells sorted from blood. The receptors here all came from a man aged 25-40 years in good health.

The chain couples TRBV9 to TRBJ2-3; a weak D match, TRBD2 (6 bases). Germline V gene data show CDR1 as SGDLS and CDR2 as YYNGEE. This CDR3 contains 17 residues. The V end lost 0 bases, the J end lost 4 bases, and 18 bases lay between the germline ends. The CDR3 here is CASSVERDSLTPDTQYF. The CDR3 nucleotides are TGTGCCAGCAGCGTAGAGAGGGACTCCTTAACCCCAGATACGCAGTATTTT.

The J gene is TRBJ2-2, the V gene TRBV2, with a possible D match to TRBD1 (5 bases). Trimming shortened V by 6 bases and J by 2 bases, and 13 bases separated the two germline ends. The CDR3 is made up of 15 amino acids. Germline V gene data show CDR1 as SNHLY and CDR2 as FYNNEI. The CDR3 loop reads CASRVGQLNTGELFF. CDR3 in DNA: TGTGCCAGCAGGGTGGGGCAGCTTAACACCGGGGAGCTGTTTTTT.

J is TRBJ1-5 and V is TRBV15; D is possibly TRBD1 (6 bases). Between the trimmed V and J ends, which lost 4 bases and 0 bases, there was a span of 16 bases. The germline V gene has CDR1 LNHNV and CDR2 YYDKDF (reference sequence). The CDR3 extends over 17 amino acids. CDR3 nucleotides: TGTGCCACCAGCAAAAAGAACAGGGTATTTAGCAATCAGCCCCAGCATTTT. Amino acid sequence: CATSKKNRVFSNQPQHF. The full variable domain, its missing parts supplied by reference TRBV15 and TRBJ1-5, is DAMVIQNPRYQVTQFGKPVTLSCSQTLNHNVMYWYQQKSSQAPKLLFHYYDKDFNNEADTPDNFQSRRPNTSFCFLDIRSPGLGDTAMYLCATSKKNRVFSNQPQHFGDGTRLSIL.

This clone was seen a single time. V usage is TRBV10-3 and J usage is TRBJ2-7, with D hard to call. Germline V lookup: CDR1 ENHRY, CDR2 SYGVKD. V lost 3 bases and J 4 bases, leaving 7 bases between the germline ends. The CDR3 has 12 residues. CDR3 sequence: CAISDNRYEQYF. As DNA, the CDR3 is TGTGCCATCAGTGACAACCGATACGAGCAGTACTTC.

The V call is TRBV28, the J call TRBJ1-1; D unresolved. CDR3 size: 14 residues. The V end was cut by 4 bases, the J end by 7 bases, with 16 bases between. CDR1 MDHEN and CDR2 SYDVKM come from the germline V gene. For the CDR3, the DNA is TGTGCCAGCAGTTCTACCCCTACGTCTGATGAAGCTTTCTTT. Protein product: CASSSTPTSDEAFF.

This sequence joins TRBV7-9 and TRBJ1-4, with D hard to call. Germline assignment: CDR1 SEHNR and CDR2 FQNEAQ (reference sequence). The length of the CDR3 is 13 residues. Trimming pared 5 bases from V and 7 bases from J, leaving 11 bases between. The CDR3 is CASSDVVSEKLFF. The DNA of the CDR3 is TGTGCCAGCAGCGACGTGGTCAGTGAAAAACTGTTTTTT.

The chain joins TRBV14 to TRBJ2-7, with no clear D. Trimming removed 4 bases at V and 3 bases at J, with 10 bases between. The CDR3 totals 13 residues. Germline V lookup: CDR1 SGHDN, CDR2 FVKESK. The CDR3 DNA sequence: TGTGCCAGCAGCCCCTTTTCGGACTACGAGCAGTACTTC. Protein: CASSPFSDYEQYF.

This clone was seen once. This chain uses TRBV14 with TRBJ2-1; 9 bases are shared with TRBD2. The CDR3 spans 15 residues. Unmatched junction bases numbered 11, after V lost 4 bases and J lost 10 bases. CDR1 is SGHDN, CDR2 FVKESK, per germline. The CDR3 sequence: CASSLTGLAFDEQFF. CDR3 in DNA: TGTGCCAGCAGCCTGACGGGACTAGCTTTCGACGAGCAGTTCTTC. The complete variable domain, with remaining parts taken from reference TRBV14 and TRBJ2-1, reads EAGVTQFPSHSVIEKGQTVTLRCDPISGHDNLYWYRRVMGKEIKFLLHFVKESKQDESGMPNNRFLAERTGGTYSTLKVQPAELEDSGVYFCASSLTGLAFDEQFFGPGTRLTVL.

The chain couples TRBV6-1 to TRBJ2-7; 10 nucleotides line up with TRBD1. V shed 3 bases, J shed 0 bases, and the junction held 2 bases outside the gene matches. The germline V gene has CDR1 MNHNS and CDR2 SASEGT. This CDR3 region has 15 residues. This CDR3 is CASSDRDRGSYEQYF. For the CDR3, the DNA is TGTGCCAGCAGTGACAGGGACAGGGGCTCCTACGAGCAGTACTTC.

This clone was counted a single time. The chain combines TRBV27 with TRBJ2-1; 14 nucleotides agree with TRBD2. Trimming removed 6 bases from V and 9 bases from J; junction bases left unmatched: 4. This CDR3 contains 14 residues. The germline CDR1 and CDR2 sequences are MNHEY and SMNVEV (reference sequence). The CDR3 here is CASSAGTSGGEQFF. The CDR3 DNA reads as TGTGCCAGCAGCGCCGGGACTAGCGGGGGTGAGCAGTTCTTC.

J is TRBJ2-7 and V is TRBV19; D not resolved. The length of the CDR3 is 14 residues. Germline assignment: CDR1 LNHDA and CDR2 SQIVND (reference sequence). Trimming cost V 3 bases and J 3 bases, with 12 bases left between them. CDR3 DNA: TGTGCCAGTAGTATGTGGTCAGGTGACTACGAGCAGTACTTC. It is translated as CASSMWSGDYEQYF.

This rearrangement joins TRBV7-8 to TRBJ1-5; TRBD1 matches at 9 bases. Germline CDR1 reads SGHVS; CDR2 reads FQNEAQ. The CDR3 runs to 16 residues. V was clipped by 5 bases and J by 4 bases; unmatched bases: 9. The chain's CDR3 is CASSGWGQGSNQPQHF. CDR3 in DNA: TGTGCCAGCAGCGGGTGGGGACAGGGATCAAATCAGCCCCAGCATTTT.

The chain carries TRBV14 and TRBJ1-2; 8 bases are a match to TRBD1. The ends lost 1 base at V and 5 bases at J; junction bases unmatched: 9. Germline V CDR1 and CDR2: SGHDN, FVKESK. The length of the CDR3 is 16 residues. The CDR3 protein is CASSQVAGGAGYGYTF. The CDR3, as DNA: TGTGCCAGCAGCCAAGTTGCAGGGGGCGCAGGATATGGCTACACCTTC.

This clone was detected once. The gene calls are TRBV29-1 and TRBJ2-7; weak D call: TRBD1 (5 bases). This CDR3 region has 12 residues. V was clipped by 7 bases and J by 3 bases, with 13 bases between them. CDR1 and CDR2 from the germline V gene are SQVTM and ANQGSEA. Here the CDR3 DNA reads TGCAGCGCCGTGGGGCCCAACTACGAGCAGTACTTC. The encoded protein is CSAVGPNYEQYF.

V usage is TRBV28 and J usage is TRBJ1-5; D is uncertain. V was clipped by 7 bases and J by 2 bases, with 6 bases between them. This CDR3 spans 12 amino acids. Germline-derived CDR1 and CDR2 are MDHEN and SYDVKM. The CDR3 coding sequence is TGTGCCAGCACCCTGGGCAATCAGCCCCAGCATTTT. Translation gives CASTLGNQPQHF.

The gene calls are TRBV14 and TRBJ2-1; D ambiguous. The V gene lost 1 base and the J gene lost 5 bases, with 9 bases spanning the gap. This CDR3 is built from 14 residues. Per the germline V gene, CDR1 is SGHDN and CDR2 is FVKESK. The CDR3 DNA reads TGTGCCAGCAGCCAAGCCAAAACCGACAATGAGCAGTTCTTC. It is translated as CASSQAKTDNEQFF.

The chain links TRBV28 to TRBJ1-5; a possible D gene is TRBD1 (6 bases). Germline-derived CDR1 and CDR2 are MDHEN and SYDVKM. The CDR3 spans 16 residues. Deletions cut 6 bases from V and 1 base from J, with 16 bases between. This CDR3 is CASSPGGAWSNQPQHF. The CDR3 nucleotides read TGTGCCAGCAGCCCTGGGGGGGCGTGGAGCAATCAGCCCCAGCATTTT.

The chain joins TRBV27 to TRBJ2-5, with 9 nucleotides matching TRBD1. The CDR3 runs to 18 residues. Trimming at V came to 4 bases and at J to 4 bases, leaving 16 bases not matched to a gene. CDR1 is MNHEY, CDR2 SMNVEV, per germline (reference sequence). In nucleotides, the CDR3 is TGTGCCAGCAGTTCGATAACTTTGCAACCGGGACAGGGAGAGACCCAGTACTTC. It encodes CASSSITLQPGQGETQYF.

The CDR3 loop reads CASSPLGSDTQYF. CDR3 DNA: TGCGCCAGCAGCCCCTTAGGGTCAGATACGCAGTATTTT. This chain connects TRBV4-1 to TRBJ2-3; D is unclear. Trimming pared 4 bases from V and 4 bases from J, leaving 9 bases between. The germline V gene has CDR1 MGHRA and CDR2 YSYEKL. The CDR3 is made up of 13 amino acids.

The gene calls are TRBV7-9 and TRBJ2-2; TRBD1 matches 7 bases. Germline values: CDR1 SEHNR, CDR2 FQNEAQ (reference sequence). This CDR3 is built from 16 residues. Trimming at V came to 4 bases and at J to 4 bases, leaving 9 bases not matched to a gene. CDR3: CASSSWARDSTGELFF. CDR3 coding DNA: TGTGCCAGCAGCTCTTGGGCTAGGGACAGCACCGGGGAGCTGTTTTTT.

The rearrangement links TRBV5-1 to TRBJ1-1; D is possibly TRBD1 (5 bases). With 6 bases removed from V and 5 bases from J, the gap between germline ends came to 17 bases. CDR3 length: 14 residues. Germline lookup yields CDR1 SGHRS and CDR2 YFSETQ. The chain's CDR3 is CASKLVGGGTEAFF. CDR3 sequence (DNA): TGCGCCAGCAAATTGGTCGGGGGAGGAACTGAAGCTTTCTTT. Looking up the rest from reference TRBV5-1 and TRBJ1-1 gives the full variable domain: KAGVTQTPRYLIKTRGQQVTLSCSPISGHRSVSWYQQTPGQGLQFLFEYFSETQRNKGNFPGRFSGRQFSNSRSEMNVSTLELGDSALYLCASKLVGGGTEAFFGQGTRLTVV.

The gene calls are TRBV4-1 and TRBJ2-7; a weak D match, TRBD1 (5 bases). V shed 4 bases and J shed 2 bases, with 15 bases lying between them. CDR1 is MGHRA, CDR2 YSYEKL, per germline. The CDR3 consists of 15 residues. Written as DNA, the CDR3 is TGCGCCAGCAGCCGAGAAATGACAGCCACCTACGAGCAGTACTTC. It codes for CASSREMTATYEQYF.